A single sample gave rise to the 20 T cell receptor beta chains below, sequenced in a study of OX40 agonist ivuxolimab in advanced cancers. The table came from immunoSEQ multiplex PCR; TCRdb's copy has only in-frame clones and leaves some out. Here the sample spans some 44,000 clones, over 80% being singletons. The input for sequencing was CD4+ or CD8+ T cells sorted from blood, taken in a trial of the OX40 agonist ivuxolimab. Receptors originate from an adult with an advanced solid tumor such as melanoma, head and neck, liver or kidney cancer.

On this clone itself: This CDR3 is also generated by other DNA sequences in the sample. The CDR3 protein is CASRSTGGGPGETQYF. DNA for the CDR3: TGCGCCAGCAGGTCTACAGGGGGCGGTCCGGGGGAGACCCAGTACTTC. The V and J genes are TRBV5-1 and TRBJ2-5; 9 nucleotides match TRBD1. CDR1 is SGHRS and CDR2 is YFSETQ in the germline V gene. The CDR3 extends over 16 amino acids. J lost 5 bases, V lost 5 bases, and 13 bases had no gene match.

This sequence joins TRBV7-2 and TRBJ2-2; TRBD2 aligns across 11 bases. CDR3 size: 18 residues. CDR1 SGHTA and CDR2 FQGNSA come from the germline V gene. V was clipped by 1 base and J by 5 bases; unmatched bases: 9. This CDR3 reads CASSLGWASGRQTGELFF. CDR3 in DNA: TGTGCCAGCAGCTTAGGTTGGGCTAGCGGGAGGCAGACCGGGGAGCTGTTTTTT.

The V gene is TRBV7-2, the J gene TRBJ2-1; D is possibly TRBD2 (6 bases). The V and J ends lost 0 bases and 1 base respectively, with 16 bases between them. There are 18 residues in the CDR3. Germline loops: CDR1 SGHTA, CDR2 FQGNSA. The CDR3 region is CASSLALGLAISYNEQFF. CDR3 in DNA: TGTGCCAGCAGCTTAGCCCTCGGGCTAGCGATTTCCTACAATGAGCAGTTCTTC.

A remark on this clone: Other nucleotide sequences in the sample specify the same CDR3. The V call is TRBV2, the J call TRBJ2-2; a possible D gene is TRBD2 (6 bases). Germline CDR1 and CDR2: SNHLY and FYNNEI. The CDR3 loop spans 14 amino acids. Trimming stripped 5 bases from V and 4 bases from J, with 11 bases between. This CDR3 is CASSRELGTGELFF. The CDR3 DNA sequence: TGTGCCAGCAGTCGGGAGCTTGGCACCGGGGAGCTGTTTTTT.

The chain links TRBV10-3 to TRBJ2-5; D might be TRBD1 or TRBD2, each matching 5 bases. V dropped 3 bases and J dropped 5 bases, with 10 bases sitting between them. The CDR3 is 13 amino acids. Germline-derived CDR1 and CDR2 are ENHRY and SYGVKD. The CDR3 nucleotides are TGTGCCATCAGTGATCGGGGCGCGGAGACCCAGTACTTC. It yields the protein CAISDRGAETQYF.

This clone was counted once. V and J are TRBV2 and TRBJ2-1; D is uncertain. V lost 6 bases to trimming and J lost 2 bases, with 2 bases between them. The CDR3 is 11 amino acids. The V gene's germline CDR1 is SNHLY and CDR2 FYNNEI. CDR3 protein: CASSTYNEQFF. The DNA of the CDR3 is TGTGCCAGCAGCACCTACAATGAGCAGTTCTTC.

The chain joins TRBV28 to TRBJ1-1; 10 bases agree with TRBD1. This CDR3 comprises 17 residues. CDR1 is MDHEN, CDR2 SYDVKM, per germline. The V gene end was trimmed by 4 bases and the J gene end by 7 bases; junction bases not matched to a gene: 15. The CDR3 spells CASSSDGTGDGTGEAFF. DNA of the CDR3: TGTGCCAGCAGTTCGGACGGGACAGGGGATGGAACAGGTGAAGCTTTCTTT.

The J gene is TRBJ1-2, the V gene TRBV25-1, with TRBD1 as a possible D gene (5 bases). Looked up from germline, CDR1 is MGHDK and CDR2 is SYGVNS. Between the trimmed V and J ends, which lost 2 bases and 8 bases, there was a span of 9 bases. The CDR3 length is 12 residues. The CDR3 DNA is TGTGCCAGCAGTGAACAGGGTTTGGGCTACACCTTC. Its translation: CASSEQGLGYTF.

The count of this clone is one. The gene calls are TRBV5-1 and TRBJ1-2; possibly TRBD1 for D (6 bases). The germline CDR1 and CDR2 sequences are SGHRS and YFSETQ. CDR3 size: 14 residues. V was cut by 0 bases and J by 8 bases, with 14 bases left in between. The CDR3 nucleotides read TGCGCCAGCAGCTTGGAGGGACATACAGGCGGCTACACCTTC. This sequence encodes CASSLEGHTGGYTF.

The chain uses TRBV18 and TRBJ2-6; no clear D. V was pared by 4 bases and J by 0 bases, with 16 bases between. The CDR3 contains 18 residues. CDR1 KGHSH and CDR2 LQKENI come from the germline V gene. The CDR3 spells CASSQETGFASGANVLTF. The CDR3 region has the DNA TGTGCCAGCTCACAAGAGACGGGTTTTGCCTCTGGGGCCAACGTCCTGACTTTC. The full variable domain, in which reference TRBV18 and TRBJ2-6 provide the parts outside the CDR3, is NAGVMQNPRHLVRRRGQEARLRCSPMKGHSHVYWYRQLPEEGLKFMVYLQKENIIDESGMPKERFSAEFPKEGPSILRIQQVVRGDSAAYFCASSQETGFASGANVLTFGAGSRLTVL.

V and J are TRBV6-6 and TRBJ2-5, with 8 bases lining up with TRBD1. The CDR3 is 16 residues long. Unmatched junction bases numbered 18, after V lost 10 bases and J lost 5 bases. The germline gives CDR1 MNHNY, CDR2 SVGAGI (reference sequence). The CDR3 here is CATRIPAGGLEETQYF. CDR3 sequence (DNA): TGTGCCACAAGAATTCCAGCAGGGGGCTTGGAGGAGACCCAGTACTTC.

The V gene is TRBV29-1, the J gene TRBJ2-3; 8 nucleotides align to TRBD2. This CDR3 comprises 13 residues. Germline lookup yields CDR1 SQVTM and CDR2 ANQGSEA. Germline trimming cut 5 bases from V and 2 bases from J; bases unmatched to any gene: 3. The CDR3 spells CSVTGGDTDTQYF. The CDR3 nucleotides read TGCAGCGTTACGGGAGGGGACACAGATACGCAGTATTTT.

The chain joins TRBV11-2 to TRBJ2-5; 10 bases fit TRBD2. The CDR3 is 15 amino acids. The germline gives CDR1 SGHAT, CDR2 FQNNGV. V shed 6 bases, J shed 4 bases, and the junction held 8 bases outside the gene matches. The CDR3 here is CASSSSLAGGETQYF. The CDR3 DNA is TGTGCCAGCAGTTCAAGCTTAGCGGGAGGAGAGACCCAGTACTTC.

The J gene is TRBJ2-5, the V gene TRBV6-6; D is undetermined. Trimming took off 2 bases at V and 5 bases at J, with 12 bases between the two ends. The CDR3 totals 14 residues. Germline loops: CDR1 MNHNY, CDR2 SVGAGI (reference sequence). The CDR3 DNA sequence: TGTGCCAGCAGTTACCTTACGGTCGGCGAGACCCAGTACTTC. As protein: CASSYLTVGETQYF.

The J gene is TRBJ1-2, the V gene TRBV10-2; D gene ambiguous. The V end lost 3 bases, the J end lost 2 bases, and 13 bases lay between the germline ends. This CDR3 has 15 residues. Germline lookup yields CDR1 WSHSY and CDR2 SAAADI. The CDR3 region has the DNA TGCGCCAGCAGTGACTGGCAGAGAGGGAACTATGGCTACACCTTC. Protein product: CASSDWQRGNYGYTF.

The chain links TRBV5-1 to TRBJ2-1; tentative D call: TRBD1 (6 bases). The CDR3 has 14 amino acids. From germline, CDR1 is SGHRS and CDR2 YFSETQ. Trimming pared 2 bases from V and 12 bases from J, leaving 18 bases between. CDR3 DNA sequence: TGCGCCAGCAGCTTCGAGACAGGACAAAGGTGGCAGTTCTTC. Protein: CASSFETGQRWQFF. The full variable domain, rest sourced from reference TRBV5-1 and TRBJ2-1, is KAGVTQTPRYLIKTRGQQVTLSCSPISGHRSVSWYQQTPGQGLQFLFEYFSETQRNKGNFPGRFSGRQFSNSRSEMNVSTLELGDSALYLCASSFETGQRWQFFGPGTRLTVL.

The V call is TRBV5-1, the J call TRBJ2-7; 9 positions agree with TRBD2. The CDR3 loop spans 14 amino acids. CDR1 and CDR2 from the germline V gene are SGHRS and YFSETQ. Losses at the gene ends were 4 bases for V and 6 bases for J; bases not matched to a gene: 8. The CDR3, as DNA: TGCGCCAGCAGCAAGACTAGCGGTCAACGCGAGCAGTACTTC. Translation: CASSKTSGQREQYF. Variable domain in full (rest from reference TRBV5-1 and TRBJ2-7): KAGVTQTPRYLIKTRGQQVTLSCSPISGHRSVSWYQQTPGQGLQFLFEYFSETQRNKGNFPGRFSGRQFSNSRSEMNVSTLELGDSALYLCASSKTSGQREQYFGPGTRLTVT.

The chain employs TRBV18 and TRBJ1-5; no firm D call. The CDR3 spans 16 residues. CDR1 is KGHSH, CDR2 LQKENI, per germline. Between the trimmed V and J ends, which lost 3 bases and 7 bases, there was a span of 19 bases. CDR3 in amino acids: CASSPSNGVRGQPQHF. The DNA of the CDR3 is TGTGCCAGCTCACCTTCTAACGGGGTACGAGGACAGCCCCAGCATTTT.

This rearrangement joins TRBV7-9 to TRBJ2-3; a possible D gene is TRBD2 (6 bases). Per the germline V gene, CDR1 is SEHNR and CDR2 is FQNEAQ (reference sequence). The CDR3 runs to 13 residues. Trimming pared 6 bases from V and 3 bases from J, leaving 10 bases between. The CDR3 sequence is CASRGDFTDTQYF. Here the CDR3 DNA reads TGTGCCAGCAGGGGGGACTTTACAGATACGCAGTATTTT. The whole variable domain, filled in from reference TRBV7-9 and TRBJ2-3, reads DTGVSQNPRHKITKRGQNVTFRCDPISEHNRLYWYRQTLGQGPEFLTYFQNEAQLEKSRLLSDRFSAERPKGSFSTLEIQRTEQGDSAMYLCASRGDFTDTQYFGPGTRLTVL.

DNA of the CDR3: TGCGCCAGCAGCTTGGGGACTAGCGGAAAAGAGACCCAGTACTTC. Translation: CASSLGTSGKETQYF. The rearrangement uses TRBV5-1 and TRBJ2-5; the match to TRBD2 covers 10 bases. The CDR3 is made up of 15 amino acids. Looked up from germline, CDR1 is SGHRS and CDR2 is YFSETQ. The ends lost 0 bases at V and 3 bases at J; junction bases unmatched: 2.